The present TCR beta chain was sequenced within a study of blood T cell repertoires in COVID-19. Sequencing used immunoSEQ multiplex PCR; TCRdb keeps in-frame clones, though not all of them. The sample lists around 250,000 clones, about 86% occurring once. This clone is a singleton in its sample. From germline, CDR1 is LNHDA and CDR2 SQIVND (reference sequence). The germline V and J ends were trimmed by 7 bases and 0 bases, with 12 bases remaining between them. CDR3 length: 14 residues. The chain is built from TRBV19 and TRBJ1-2; no clear D gene. Sequencing was performed on peripheral blood. The clonotype originates from a man over 45 with active or convalescent COVID-19. The CDR3, as DNA: TGTGCCAGTACCTCGGGAGGAGCTAACTATGGCTACACCTTC. It translates to CASTSGGANYGYTF.